The 29 T cell receptor beta chains listed next were all sequenced from one sample in a study of blood T cell repertoires in COVID-19. Sequencing used immunoSEQ multiplex PCR; TCRdb keeps in-frame clones, though not all of them. There are approximately 380,000 clones in the sample; about 89% occur only once, and around 0.94% lies in the top ten. Sample: PBMCs or T cells enriched from blood (not recorded which). These TCRs come from a woman aged 40-49 years who had been exposed to COVID-19.

The CDR3 region is CASSPQVSGAGELFF. CDR3 bases: TGTGCCAGCTCACCGCAAGTTTCAGGGGCCGGGGAGCTGTTTTTT. The chain combines TRBV18 with TRBJ2-2, with TRBD1 as a possible D gene (6 bases). Germline-derived CDR1 and CDR2 are KGHSH and LQKENI. Trimming stripped 3 bases from V and 6 bases from J, with 14 bases between. This CDR3 spans 15 amino acids. The variable domain in full, completed from reference TRBV18 and TRBJ2-2, reads NAGVMQNPRHLVRRRGQEARLRCSPMKGHSHVYWYRQLPEEGLKFMVYLQKENIIDESGMPKERFSAEFPKEGPSILRIQQVVRGDSAAYFCASSPQVSGAGELFFGEGSRLTVL.

The chain recombines TRBV13 with TRBJ1-1; tentatively, D is TRBD1 (5 bases). The V gene lost 5 bases and the J gene lost 4 bases, with 17 bases spanning the gap. There are 15 residues in the CDR3. Germline CDR1 is PRHDT and CDR2 is FYEKMQ (reference sequence). The CDR3 is CASSDDRGDGTEAFF. The CDR3 nucleotides read TGTGCCAGCAGCGACGACCGGGGGGATGGCACTGAAGCTTTCTTT.

The gene calls are TRBV6-1 and TRBJ1-3; 8 nucleotides align to TRBD1. Germline V CDR1 and CDR2: MNHNS, SASEGT. The length of the CDR3 is 16 residues. V dropped 3 bases and J dropped 0; count of bases not matched to a gene: 4. This CDR3 reads CASSDGDRRSGNTIYF. The CDR3, as DNA: TGTGCCAGCAGTGATGGGGACAGGCGCTCTGGAAACACCATATATTTT.

The V gene is TRBV19, the J gene TRBJ1-5; D may be TRBD1 (6 bases). The V gene's germline CDR1 is LNHDA and CDR2 SQIVND (reference sequence). The CDR3 runs to 15 residues. Trimming took 5 bases from V and 2 from J, leaving 13 bases between them. The CDR3 reads CASSALRQGNQPQHF. CDR3 sequence (DNA): TGTGCCAGTAGTGCGCTTCGACAGGGCAATCAGCCCCAGCATTTT. The variable domain in full, completed from reference TRBV19 and TRBJ1-5, reads DGGITQSPKYLFRKEGQNVTLSCEQNLNHDAMYWYRQDPGQGLRLIYYSQIVNDFQKGDIAEGYSVSREKKESFPLTVTSAQKNPTAFYLCASSALRQGNQPQHFGDGTRLSIL.

This chain uses TRBV25-1 with TRBJ2-1; 11 bases line up with TRBD1. V was clipped by 1 base and J by 6 bases; unmatched bases: 2. Germline CDR1 MGHDK, CDR2 SYGVNS. CDR3 size: 15 residues. The CDR3 DNA sequence: TGTGCCAGCAGTGAATTTGGGACAGGGGGCAATGAGCAGTTCTTC. Encoded protein: CASSEFGTGGNEQFF. The full variable domain, in which reference TRBV25-1 and TRBJ2-1 provide the parts outside the CDR3, is EADIYQTPRYLVIGTGKKITLECSQTMGHDKMYWYQQDPGMELHLIHYSYGVNSTEKGDLSSESTVSRIRTEHFPLTLESARPSHTSQYLCASSEFGTGGNEQFFGPGTRLTVL.

The V gene is TRBV29-1, the J gene TRBJ2-7; 7 positions agree with TRBD1. Germline CDR1 is SQVTM and CDR2 is ANQGSEA. V was pared by 3 bases and J by 6 bases, with 14 bases of the junction left unmatched. The CDR3 totals 15 residues. CDR3 amino acids: CSVEDGAGNRGEQYF. The DNA of the CDR3 is TGCAGCGTTGAGGATGGAGCCGGGAACAGGGGCGAGCAGTACTTC.

CDR3 sequence reads: CASSYSGGGGNSPLHF. CDR3 DNA sequence: TGTGCCAGCAGTTACTCCGGGGGGGGAGGTAATTCACCCCTCCACTTT. The rearrangement joins TRBV6-5 to TRBJ1-6; tentative D call: TRBD1 (5 bases). The CDR3 loop spans 16 amino acids. Germline-derived CDR1 and CDR2 are MNHEY and SVGAGI. Trimming took 0 bases from V and 6 from J, leaving 12 bases between them.

The rearrangement joins TRBV9 to TRBJ1-1; D not certain. V lost 4 bases and J 0 bases, leaving 7 bases between the germline ends. CDR1 is SGDLS, CDR2 YYNGEE, per germline. The CDR3 contains 13 residues. The CDR3 spells CASSFTVNTEAFF. CDR3 DNA: TGTGCCAGCAGCTTCACAGTGAACACTGAAGCTTTCTTT.

A single count supports this clone. The chain is built from TRBV7-2 and TRBJ2-5; D is perhaps TRBD2 (5 bases). In germline, CDR1 is SGHTA, CDR2 FQGNSA. The CDR3 is 12 residues long. Between the trimmed V and J ends, which lost 4 bases and 12 bases, there was a span of 15 bases. Here the CDR3 DNA reads TGTGCCAGCAGCTCCTCGGGGTATCATAAGTACTTC. Its translation: CASSSSGYHKYF.

The rearrangement links TRBV5-4 to TRBJ2-2; D is uncertain. CDR1 is SGHNT and CDR2 is YYREEE in the germline V gene (reference sequence). This CDR3 is 15 amino acids long. Trimming cost V 5 bases and J 4 bases, with 15 bases left between them. CDR3 residues: CASSGALLGTGELFF. Here the CDR3 DNA reads TGTGCCAGCAGTGGAGCCCTCCTCGGCACCGGGGAGCTGTTTTTT.

The gene calls are TRBV7-9 and TRBJ2-1; a weak D match, TRBD2 (6 bases). The CDR3 is made up of 16 amino acids. CDR1 is SEHNR and CDR2 is FQNEAQ in the germline V gene (reference sequence). V was pared by 5 bases and J by 2 bases, with 16 bases between. CDR3 coding DNA: TGTGCCAGCAGCCAGTATCTAGCGTCTACCTACAATGAGCAGTTCTTC. Protein product: CASSQYLASTYNEQFF.

This clone was counted a single time. The rearrangement joins TRBV7-2 to TRBJ1-5; 11 bases are shared with TRBD1. J gave up 2 bases and V 5 bases, and 5 bases lay outside the gene matches. The CDR3 sequence is 16 residues long. Germline CDR1 is SGHTA and CDR2 is FQGNSA. The CDR3 sequence: CASSMDRGLGNQPQHF. The DNA of the CDR3 is TGTGCCAGCAGCATGGACAGGGGGCTTGGCAATCAGCCCCAGCATTTT.

The rearrangement joins TRBV11-2 to TRBJ1-4; the D is unclear. V lost 0 bases and J lost 0, with 8 bases in between. The length of the CDR3 is 16 residues. Looked up from germline, CDR1 is SGHAT and CDR2 is FQNNGV. The CDR3: CASSLDRSATNEKLFF. The CDR3 region has the DNA TGTGCCAGCAGCTTAGATCGTAGCGCAACTAATGAAAAACTGTTTTTT.

This chain connects TRBV24-1 to TRBJ1-2; D is possibly TRBD1 (6 bases). The CDR3 sequence is 13 residues long. Germline CDR1 KGHDR, CDR2 SFDVKD. V was cut by 4 bases and J by 8 bases, with 13 bases left in between. The CDR3 DNA sequence: TGTGCCACCAGTGAGACTACAGGGCACGGCTACACCTTC. Protein sequence: CATSETTGHGYTF.

This clone occurred once. This rearrangement joins TRBV19 to TRBJ2-6; 9 nucleotides align to TRBD1. V dropped 3 bases and J dropped 0; count of bases not matched to a gene: 6. CDR1 is LNHDA and CDR2 is SQIVND in the germline V gene (reference sequence). This CDR3 spans 18 amino acids. CDR3 nucleotide sequence: TGTGCCAGTAGTATGGGGACAGGGCGTTACTCTGGGGCCAACGTCCTGACTTTC. Translation: CASSMGTGRYSGANVLTF.

This sequence joins TRBV19 and TRBJ1-1; TRBD1 matches 8 bases. Germline V gene sequence: CDR1 LNHDA, CDR2 SQIVND (reference sequence). The CDR3 spans 15 residues. Unmatched junction bases numbered 10, after V lost 6 bases and J lost 4 bases. This chain's CDR3 is CASSRPQGEVTEAFF. CDR3 sequence (DNA): TGTGCCAGTAGCAGACCACAGGGGGAAGTCACTGAAGCTTTCTTT.

V and J are TRBV24-1 and TRBJ2-7; TRBD1 agrees at 9 bases. This CDR3 contains 16 residues. The V segment lost 6 bases and the J segment 1 base; nucleotides outside the gene matches: 9. Germline V CDR1 and CDR2: KGHDR, SFDVKD. The chain's CDR3 is CATSLGGTGLSYEQYF. DNA for the CDR3: TGTGCCACCAGTCTTGGAGGGACAGGGCTATCCTACGAGCAGTACTTC.

The chain is built from TRBV15 and TRBJ1-1; D may be TRBD1 (6 bases). V gave up 3 bases and J gave up 8 bases, with 13 bases separating them. Germline lookup yields CDR1 LNHNV and CDR2 YYDKDF (reference sequence). The length of the CDR3 is 13 residues. The CDR3 DNA sequence: TGTGCCACCAGCAGGGGCCCCAGGGGAGAAGCTTTCTTT. It is translated as CATSRGPRGEAFF.

The genes are TRBV25-1 and TRBJ1-3; the D is unclear. The germline V and J ends were trimmed by 5 bases and 0 bases, with 11 bases remaining between them. Germline loops: CDR1 MGHDK, CDR2 SYGVNS. The CDR3 is 15 residues long. The CDR3 region is CASSLGVVSGNTIYF. The CDR3 DNA follows: TGTGCCAGCAGTCTCGGGGTAGTCTCTGGAAACACCATATATTTT.

The rearrangement uses TRBV21-1 and TRBJ1-5; the D call of TRBD1 is as the table states it, not checked on the DNA. TRBV21-1 is reported as a pseudogene. The CDR3 length is 15 residues. CDR3 DNA sequence: TGTGCCAGCAGCAAACCTGGACAGGACGATCAGCCCCAGCATTTT. It encodes CASSKPGQDDQPQHF.

A few counts support this clone. The chain links TRBV7-9 to TRBJ2-1; 8 positions agree with TRBD1. With V trimmed by 0 bases and J by 8 bases, 9 bases remained unmatched. This CDR3 is built from 16 residues. From germline, CDR1 is SEHNR and CDR2 FQNEAQ (reference sequence). As DNA, the CDR3 is TGTGCCAGCAGCTTAGCGTTGGGACAGGACTGGGATGAGCAGTTCTTC. Translation gives CASSLALGQDWDEQFF.

With respect to this clone: Other DNA sequences of this sample code for an identical CDR3. V is TRBV5-4 and J is TRBJ2-7; possibly TRBD1 for D (5 bases). The length of the CDR3 is 13 residues. V lost 4 bases and J 3 bases, leaving 11 bases between the germline ends. The V gene's germline CDR1 is SGHNT and CDR2 YYREEE (reference sequence). The CDR3 loop is CASSGQGGYEQYF. CDR3 sequence (DNA): TGTGCCAGCAGCGGCCAGGGTGGCTACGAGCAGTACTTC.

This clone was detected a few times. The CDR3 DNA sequence: TGTGCCAGCTCACCAGAGCTTAGCAATCAGCCCCAGCATTTT. This translates into CASSPELSNQPQHF. The genes are TRBV18 and TRBJ1-5, with D hard to call. Germline assignment: CDR1 KGHSH and CDR2 LQKENI. The ends were cut back, 2 bases at V and 0 bases at J, with 5 bases in the middle. CDR3 size: 14 residues.

The rearrangement joins TRBV5-1 to TRBJ1-4, with TRBD1 matching 9 bases. The CDR3 is made up of 14 amino acids. Trimming removed 4 bases from V and 6 bases from J; junction bases left unmatched: 4. Per germline, CDR1 SGHRS and CDR2 YFSETQ. CDR3 loop: CASSPTGGHEKLFF. In DNA form, the CDR3 reads TGCGCCAGCAGCCCGACAGGGGGACATGAAAAACTGTTTTTT.

The rearrangement links TRBV2 to TRBJ1-5; 7 bases are a match to TRBD1. CDR3 size: 14 residues. With V trimmed by 8 bases and J by 4 bases, 8 bases remained unmatched. CDR1 is SNHLY and CDR2 is FYNNEI in the germline V gene. The CDR3 spells CASRGQTPNQPQHF. The CDR3, as DNA: TGTGCCAGCCGGGGACAGACCCCAAATCAGCCCCAGCATTTT. The full variable domain, rest sourced from reference TRBV2 and TRBJ1-5, is EPEVTQTPSHQVTQMGQEVILRCVPISNHLYFYWYRQILGQKVEFLVSFYNNEISEKSEIFDDQFSVERPDGSNFTLKIRSTKLEDSAMYFCASRGQTPNQPQHFGDGTRLSIL.

The chain combines TRBV7-8 with TRBJ2-3; D is ambiguous. Trimming cost V 2 bases and J 2 bases, with 8 bases left between them. There are 14 residues in the CDR3. Germline V gene sequence: CDR1 SGHVS, CDR2 FQNEAQ. The DNA for the CDR3 is TGTGCCAGCAGCTTACGCGTTACCACAGATACGCAGTATTTT. As protein: CASSLRVTTDTQYF.

This clone was picked up a small number of times. The chain recombines TRBV11-2 with TRBJ2-7; TRBD1 agrees at 9 bases. The germline V gene has CDR1 SGHAT and CDR2 FQNNGV. The trim removed 4 bases at V and 2 bases at J, leaving 9 bases unmatched. The CDR3 totals 16 residues. CDR3: CASSYIRRDRAYEQYF. The CDR3 DNA reads TGTGCCAGCAGCTACATACGCCGGGACAGGGCCTACGAGCAGTACTTC.

The chain carries TRBV11-3 and TRBJ2-2, with TRBD1 matching 7 bases. CDR1 and CDR2 from the germline V gene are SGHNT and YENEEA. CDR3 size: 17 residues. With V trimmed by 6 bases and J by 0 bases, 10 bases remained unmatched. This CDR3 is CASRGVTGDTNTGELFF. The CDR3 nucleotides read TGTGCCAGCAGGGGAGTAACAGGGGACACGAACACCGGGGAGCTGTTTTTT.

The chain has TRBV6-5 and TRBJ2-1; tentatively, D is TRBD2 (6 bases). Looked up from germline, CDR1 is MNHEY and CDR2 is SVGAGI. Trimming pared 0 bases from V and 6 bases from J, leaving 9 bases between. The CDR3 totals 14 residues. The CDR3 DNA reads as TGTGCCAGCAGTTACTCGGTGGAGGGCAATGAGCAGTTCTTC. Residues: CASSYSVEGNEQFF.